The clone carrying this T cell receptor (beta chain) has more than one count but fewer than ten. The data stem from a study of blood T cells in healthy people across ages. It was with a sample-barcoded 5' primer and a J-beta primer mix that a second PCR of roughly 6 to 11 cycles was run. A single record per CDR3 protein comes from TCRdb applying MiXCR to the 5' RACE reads. The data hold roughly 1,000,000 distinct CDR3 sequences, with around 27% observed a single time. CDR3 length: 15 residues. V dropped 1 base and J dropped 7 bases, with 11 bases sitting between them. Germline CDR1 SEHNR, CDR2 FQNEAQ (reference sequence). This sample also appeared in a second study, on T cells of mothers and their children.

This sequence originates from a girl aged 2 to 10 in good health. Material for sequencing was blood. The rearrangement joins TRBV7-9 to TRBJ1-6; D remains ambiguous. CDR3 DNA: TGTGCCAGCAGCTTAGGAAGGCCGGGAAATTCACCCCTCCACTTT. Encoded protein: CASSLGRPGNSPLHF.